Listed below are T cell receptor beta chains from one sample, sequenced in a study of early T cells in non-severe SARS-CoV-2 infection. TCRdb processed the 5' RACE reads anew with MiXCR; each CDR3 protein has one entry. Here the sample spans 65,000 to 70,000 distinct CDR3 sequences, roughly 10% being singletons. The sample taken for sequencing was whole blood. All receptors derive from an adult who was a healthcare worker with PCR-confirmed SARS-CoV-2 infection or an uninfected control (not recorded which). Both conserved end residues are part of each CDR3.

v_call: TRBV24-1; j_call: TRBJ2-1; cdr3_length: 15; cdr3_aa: CATSDTGLAPNEQFF
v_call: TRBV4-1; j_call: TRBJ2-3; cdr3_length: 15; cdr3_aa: CASSRTSGASDTQYF
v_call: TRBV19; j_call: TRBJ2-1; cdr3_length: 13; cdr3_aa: CASSSGLPNEQFF
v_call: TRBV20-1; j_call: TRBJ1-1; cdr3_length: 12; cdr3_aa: CSATQMNTEAFF
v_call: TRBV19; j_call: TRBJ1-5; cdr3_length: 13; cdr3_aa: CASSRGYGQPQHF
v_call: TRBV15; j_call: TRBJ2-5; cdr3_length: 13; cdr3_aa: CATSRDLQETQYF
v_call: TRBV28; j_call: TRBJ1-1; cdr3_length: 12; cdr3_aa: CASKLRGIEAFF
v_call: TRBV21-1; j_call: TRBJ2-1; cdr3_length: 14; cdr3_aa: CASGRLEPHNEQFF
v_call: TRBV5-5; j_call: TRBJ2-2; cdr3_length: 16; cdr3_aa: CASSPLAGANTGELFF
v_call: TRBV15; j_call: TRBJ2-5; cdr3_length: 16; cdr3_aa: CATSARLAGGQETQYF
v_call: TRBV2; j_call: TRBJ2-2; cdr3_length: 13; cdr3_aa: CASTRGETGELFF
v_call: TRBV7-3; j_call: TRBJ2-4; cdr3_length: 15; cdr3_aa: CASSPTGAARDIQYF
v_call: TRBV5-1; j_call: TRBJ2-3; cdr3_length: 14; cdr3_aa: CASSPPRGTDTQYF
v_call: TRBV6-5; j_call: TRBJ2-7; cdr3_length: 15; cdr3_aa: CASTDGASGYYEQYF
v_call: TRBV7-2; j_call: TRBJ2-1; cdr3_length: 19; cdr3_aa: CASSPKRAGNLAHYNEQFF
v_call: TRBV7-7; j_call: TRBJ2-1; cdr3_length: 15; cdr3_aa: CASSPGTSVVNGQFF
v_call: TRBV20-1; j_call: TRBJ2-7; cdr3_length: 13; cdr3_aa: CSARTDPLDEQYF
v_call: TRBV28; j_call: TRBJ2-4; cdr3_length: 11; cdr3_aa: CASGTRAIQYF
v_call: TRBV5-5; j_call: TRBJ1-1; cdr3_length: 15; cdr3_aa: CASSLVPGTKTEAFF
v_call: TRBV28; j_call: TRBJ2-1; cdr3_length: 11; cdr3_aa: CASSLTREQFF
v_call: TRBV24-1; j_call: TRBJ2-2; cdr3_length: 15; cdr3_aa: CATSASGRDTGELFF
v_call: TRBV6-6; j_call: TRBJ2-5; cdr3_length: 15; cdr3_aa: CASSFRLAQQETQHF
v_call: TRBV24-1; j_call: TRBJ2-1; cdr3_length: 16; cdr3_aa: CATSDLRDRGIYEQFF
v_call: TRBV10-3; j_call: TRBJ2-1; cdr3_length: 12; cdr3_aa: CAISESKGLQFF
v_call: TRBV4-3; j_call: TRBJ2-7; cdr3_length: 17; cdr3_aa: CASSPTGLAGGPTEQYF
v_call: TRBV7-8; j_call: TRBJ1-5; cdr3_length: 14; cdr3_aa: CASSENMGYQPQHF
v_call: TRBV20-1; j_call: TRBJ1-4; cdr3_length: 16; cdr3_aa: CSARDTLTVRGEKLFF
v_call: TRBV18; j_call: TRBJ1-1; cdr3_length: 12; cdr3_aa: CASSDLYTEAFF
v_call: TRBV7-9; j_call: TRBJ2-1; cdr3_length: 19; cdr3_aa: CASSLALRTSGRENNEQFF
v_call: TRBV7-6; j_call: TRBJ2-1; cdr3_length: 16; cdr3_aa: CASSLAIQTVYNEQFF
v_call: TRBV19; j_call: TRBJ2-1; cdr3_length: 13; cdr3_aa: CASSTYIYNEQFF
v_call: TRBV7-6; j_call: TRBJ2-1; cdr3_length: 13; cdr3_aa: CASTVYRDNEQFF
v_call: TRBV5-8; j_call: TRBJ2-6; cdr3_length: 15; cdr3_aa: CASSLYVGGANVLTF
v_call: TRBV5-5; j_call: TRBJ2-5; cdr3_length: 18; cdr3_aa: CASSSRRSVRGPQETQYF
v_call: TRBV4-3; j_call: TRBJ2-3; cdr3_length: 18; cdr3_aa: CASSQADLAGTPEDTQYF
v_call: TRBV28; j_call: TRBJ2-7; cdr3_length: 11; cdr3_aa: CASSMRGEQYF
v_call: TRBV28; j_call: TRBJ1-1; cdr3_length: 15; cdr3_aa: CASSLPDTQGAEAFF
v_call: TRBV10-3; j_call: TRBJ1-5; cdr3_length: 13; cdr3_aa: CAIRPGHDQPQHF
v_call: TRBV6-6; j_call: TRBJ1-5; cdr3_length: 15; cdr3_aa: CASREPETGNQPQHF
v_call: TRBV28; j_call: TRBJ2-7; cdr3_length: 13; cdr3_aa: CASSWARGYEQYF
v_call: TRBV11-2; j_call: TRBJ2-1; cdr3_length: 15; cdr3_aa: CASSLDPSGLSEQFF
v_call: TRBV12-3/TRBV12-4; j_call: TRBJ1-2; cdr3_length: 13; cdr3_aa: CASSLQGAKGYTF
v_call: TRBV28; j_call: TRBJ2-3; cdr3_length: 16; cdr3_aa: CASSLGGAGARGTQYF
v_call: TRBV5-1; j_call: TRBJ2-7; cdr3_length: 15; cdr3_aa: CASSLAEGGPYEQYF
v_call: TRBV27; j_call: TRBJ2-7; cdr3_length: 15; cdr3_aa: CARRGTQAVSYEQYF
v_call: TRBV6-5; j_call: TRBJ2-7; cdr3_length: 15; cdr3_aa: CASSYTTTGGYEQYF
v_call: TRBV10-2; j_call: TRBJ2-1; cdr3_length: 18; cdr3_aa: CASSDGTSGSGAYNEQFF
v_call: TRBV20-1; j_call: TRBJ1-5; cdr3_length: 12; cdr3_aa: CSVGHMDQPQHF
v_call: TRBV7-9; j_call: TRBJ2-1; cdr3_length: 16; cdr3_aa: CASSFRTNSRVNEQFF
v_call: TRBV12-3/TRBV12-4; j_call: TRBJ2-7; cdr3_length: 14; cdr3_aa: CASNLSGRGDEQYF